This T cell receptor beta chain appears in the sequencing data of a study of PD-1 blockade in classical Hodgkin lymphoma. The assay was immunoSEQ multiplex PCR, and TCRdb's table has in-frame clones only and misses some. The data show about 9,900 clones, 70% to 85% seen once. The CDR3 is made up of 13 amino acids. Trimming cost V 0 bases and J 6 bases, with 6 bases left between them. Germline CDR1 is SGHNT and CDR2 is YYREEE (reference sequence). Study-level points and caveats: Before treatment, complete responders showed about the same diversity as newly diagnosed patients. Patients were excluded if nivolumab began under 1 year after ASCT (the autologous transplant). Newly diagnosed patients were said to have less baseline TCR diversity than healthy donors did. TCR diversity in CD4+, not CD8+, cells rose significantly by C4D1.

Remarks on this clone: Its antigen is undetermined.

Documented time point: cycle 4 day 1 (C4D1), after less than 7 weeks of nivolumab. No patient escaped relapse after autologous stem cell transplantation, and brentuximab vedotin exposure varied. CD8+ T cell isolation from thawed PBMCs was performed by magnetic negative selection. Sequences were derived from CD8+ T cells from blood, sampled before the fourth cycle of nivolumab. The sequence derives from a human donor with classical Hodgkin lymphoma. This chain joins TRBV5-4 and TRBJ1-4; D not certain. The CDR3 sequence: CASSLVLDEKLFF. The CDR3 DNA is TGTGCCAGCAGCTTGGTGCTGGATGAAAAACTGTTTTTT.